The 27 T cell receptor beta chains below come from one sample, sequenced in a study of Graves' ophthalmopathy and Graves' hyperthyroidism. Beta-chain TCR CDR3 regions were amplified from RNA transcripts. HTBI-primed RT-PCR formed the first round, and a multiplex PCR formed the second. MiXCR, applied by TCRdb to the multiplex PCR reads, yields one record per CDR3 protein. The table records about 400,000 distinct CDR3 sequences, 15% of them present only once. The sequenced sample was peripheral blood. The receptors were sampled from a woman younger than 30 with stable Graves' hyperthyroidism.

This clonotype appeared many times. This chain joins TRBV7-2 and TRBJ2-7; no definite D call. Between the trimmed V and J ends, which lost 2 bases and 0 bases, there was a span of 11 bases. The CDR3 is made up of 15 amino acids. Germline V gene data show CDR1 as SGHTA and CDR2 as FQGNSA. DNA of the CDR3: TGTGCCAGCAGCTTATCGGTCGGTTCCTCCTACGAGCAGTACTTC. It yields the protein CASSLSVGSSYEQYF.

This clonotype was counted many times. The V gene is TRBV12-3 or TRBV12-4, the J gene TRBJ2-5; a weak D match, TRBD1 (6 bases). The CDR3 has 12 residues. The ends were cut back, 5 bases at V and 5 bases at J, with 9 bases in the middle. The CDR3 region has the DNA TGTGCCAGCAGTCCCGACAGGGAGACCCAGTACTTC. It translates to CASSPDRETQYF.

As for this clonotype: A much larger clone sits a single nucleotide away, making a read error possible. The chain combines TRBV15 with TRBJ1-1; TRBD1 might be the D (5 bases). Trimming removed 8 bases at V and 7 bases at J, with 17 bases between. Germline loops: CDR1 LNHNV, CDR2 YYDKDF (reference sequence). The CDR3 covers 13 residues. The CDR3 protein is CATCKRGRGEAFF. CDR3 DNA: TGTGCCACCTGTAAGAGGGGTAGGGGTGAAGCTTTCTTT.

This clonotype was observed many times. The chain couples TRBV7-2 to TRBJ2-5, with a tentative D call TRBD1 (6 bases). The germline V gene encodes CDR1 SGHTA and CDR2 FQGNSA. V gave up 4 bases and J gave up 3 bases, with 15 bases separating them. This CDR3 region has 15 residues. CDR3 in amino acids: CASSYRQVSKETQYF. The CDR3 coding sequence is TGTGCCAGCAGCTATAGACAGGTCTCCAAAGAGACCCAGTACTTC.

The table lists this clonotype with many counts. The J gene is TRBJ1-1, the V gene TRBV27, with D possibly being TRBD1 (5 bases). The germline V and J ends were trimmed by 6 bases and 6 bases, with 17 bases remaining between them. The germline V gene has CDR1 MNHEY and CDR2 SMNVEV (reference sequence). The CDR3 loop spans 14 amino acids. The CDR3, as DNA: TGTGCCAGCAGCCGTTCCGGGGGAGCAGCTGAAGCTTTCTTT. Encoded protein: CASSRSGGAAEAFF.

V and J are TRBV6-1 and TRBJ2-7, with D tentatively TRBD1 (6 bases). The V end lost 7 bases, the J end lost 5 bases, and 12 bases lay between the germline ends. From germline, CDR1 is MNHNS and CDR2 SASEGT. This CDR3 is built from 12 residues. The CDR3 loop is CASNRVGHEQYF. CDR3 sequence (DNA): TGTGCCAGCAACAGGGTTGGCCACGAGCAGTACTTC.

The chain's CDR3 is CASSLSHGGSNQPQHF. The CDR3 nucleotides are TGTGCCAGCAGCTTGAGTCATGGGGGGAGCAATCAGCCCCAGCATTTT. The V call is TRBV5-6, the J call TRBJ1-5; weak D call: TRBD1 (5 bases). The germline V gene has CDR1 SGHDT and CDR2 YYEEEE. The CDR3 has 16 residues. Trimming stripped 1 base from V and 1 base from J, with 12 bases between.

This clonotype was seen at least ten times. The genes are TRBV6-1 and TRBJ2-7; D unclear. Germline CDR1 MNHNS, CDR2 SASEGT. V was trimmed by 7 bases and J by 0 bases, leaving 7 bases between them. The CDR3 extends over 12 amino acids. This CDR3 reads CASTKSSYEQYF. The CDR3 bases are TGTGCCAGCACAAAGAGCTCCTACGAGCAGTACTTC.

The table lists this clonotype with many counts. V and J are TRBV6-1 and TRBJ1-5; tentative D call: TRBD1 (5 bases). V was shortened by 3 bases and J by 6 bases, with 18 bases between the two germline ends. Germline V gene data show CDR1 as MNHNS and CDR2 as SASEGT. This CDR3 is built from 16 residues. The CDR3 bases are TGTGCCAGCAGTGACCCAGGGAGCCATAGTCGTCAGCCCCAGCATTTT. This gives the protein CASSDPGSHSRQPQHF.

This clonotype was seen repeatedly, ten times or more. The chain joins TRBV7-2 to TRBJ2-5; weak D call: TRBD1 (7 bases). From germline, CDR1 is SGHTA and CDR2 FQGNSA. Trimming shortened V by 4 bases and J by 1 base, and 10 bases separated the two germline ends. The CDR3 runs to 14 residues. DNA for the CDR3: TGTGCCAGCAGCTCAGGGGGGAGCCAAGAGACCCAGTACTTC. Translated, it gives CASSSGGSQETQYF.

This clonotype was seen many times. The chain joins TRBV29-1 to TRBJ1-3; maybe TRBD1 (6 bases). The CDR3 has 11 amino acids. The germline V gene encodes CDR1 SQVTM and CDR2 ANQGSEA. Trimming left V 6 bases short and J 4 bases short, with 7 bases between. CDR3 nucleotides: TGCAGCGTCGGACAGGGAAACACCATATATTTT. It encodes CSVGQGNTIYF.

Worth noting for this clonotype: Because it lacks the conserved phenylalanine or tryptophan at the end, this CDR3 is likely a read error. The V call is TRBV4-1, the J call TRBJ1-2; 7 positions agree with TRBD1. The CDR3 is made up of 15 amino acids. The V gene's germline CDR1 is MGHRA and CDR2 YSYEKL. Trimming took 1 base from V and 8 from J; bases not matched to a gene: 10. CDR3 DNA sequence: TGCGCCAGCAGCCAAGTAGCCAGGGGGATTAGGGGCTACACCCTC. Residues: CASSQVARGIRGYTL.

Many counts were recorded for this clonotype. This chain joins TRBV7-9 and TRBJ2-2; tentative D call: TRBD1 (5 bases). Trimming took 5 bases from V and 2 from J, leaving 12 bases between them. The germline gives CDR1 SEHNR, CDR2 FQNEAQ (reference sequence). The length of the CDR3 is 15 residues. CDR3 sequence (DNA): TGTGCCAGCAGCCACTGGACACGTAACACCGGGGAGCTGTTTTTT. It yields the protein CASSHWTRNTGELFF.

Ten or more counts support this clonotype. The chain is built from TRBV9 and TRBJ1-2, with TRBD1 matching 8 bases. Germline V lookup: CDR1 SGDLS, CDR2 YYNGEE. V shed 2 bases, J shed 7 bases, and the junction held 4 bases outside the gene matches. The CDR3 runs 13 residues. CDR3 region: CASSVPGGGGYTF. In DNA form, the CDR3 reads TGTGCCAGCAGCGTCCCAGGGGGCGGTGGCTACACCTTC.

The J gene is TRBJ1-5, the V gene TRBV7-2, with D hard to call. The CDR3 has 13 amino acids. The V end was cut by 3 bases, the J end by 4 bases, with 7 bases between. The germline CDR1 and CDR2 sequences are SGHTA and FQGNSA. For the CDR3, the DNA is TGTGCCAGCAGCTTTCGACCGAATCAGCCCCAGCATTTT. Translated: CASSFRPNQPQHF.

This clonotype has more than one count but fewer than ten. V gene TRBV20-1 combines with J gene TRBJ2-7; 10 nucleotides line up with TRBD1. The CDR3 extends over 15 amino acids. Germline values: CDR1 DFQATT, CDR2 SNEGSKA (reference sequence). Trimming at V came to 5 bases and at J to 7 bases, leaving 14 bases not matched to a gene. CDR3 DNA sequence: TGCAGTGCTCAGATCCGGGACAGGGGATCTGGAGAGCAGTACTTC. Its translation is CSAQIRDRGSGEQYF.

This clonotype appeared many times. The rearrangement joins TRBV2 to TRBJ1-2; TRBD1 matches at 8 bases. Trimming at V came to 7 bases and at J to 8 bases, leaving 12 bases not matched to a gene. CDR1 SNHLY and CDR2 FYNNEI come from the germline V gene. The CDR3 is made up of 14 amino acids. Here the CDR3 reads CASILTGASRGYTF. For the CDR3, the DNA is TGTGCCAGCATCCTGACAGGGGCGTCGCGGGGCTACACCTTC.

This clonotype has at least ten counts. This rearrangement joins TRBV7-9 to TRBJ1-6; D unresolved. CDR1 is SEHNR and CDR2 is FQNEAQ in the germline V gene (reference sequence). Trimming cost V 1 base and J 10 bases, with 11 bases left between them. CDR3 length equals 14 residues. The CDR3 is CASSLDMGQSPLHF. The CDR3 coding sequence is TGTGCCAGCAGCTTAGACATGGGCCAGTCACCCCTCCACTTT.

This clonotype has ten or more counts. The chain joins TRBV11-2 to TRBJ2-7, with 8 bases fitting TRBD1. The V gene end was trimmed by 2 bases and the J gene end by 6 bases; junction bases not matched to a gene: 9. Germline V gene lookup returns CDR1 SGHAT and CDR2 FQNNGV. CDR3 length: 15 residues. The CDR3 DNA reads TGTGCCAGCAGCTTATCCAGACAGGGGACGGGCGAGCAGTACTTC. Translating gives CASSLSRQGTGEQYF.

This clonotype came up many times. J is TRBJ2-7 and V is TRBV20-1, with 7 bases that match TRBD1. V was clipped by 0 bases and J by 7 bases; unmatched bases: 6. There are 13 residues in the CDR3. CDR1 and CDR2 from the germline V gene are DFQATT and SNEGSKA (reference sequence). In DNA form, the CDR3 reads TGCAGTGCTAGAGACTGGGCAGGGGGTGAGCAGTACTTC. Protein: CSARDWAGGEQYF.

A remark on this clonotype: This clone may be a read error of a much larger clone one base away. The chain carries TRBV3-1 and TRBJ2-5; D uncertain. V was pared by 0 bases and J by 2 bases, with 7 bases between. The length of the CDR3 is 14 residues. Germline CDR1 reads LGHDT; CDR2 reads YNNKEL (reference sequence). The DNA for the CDR3 is TGTGCCAGCAGCCAAGAGGCACCTCAAGAGACCCAGTACTTC. This sequence encodes CASSQEAPQETQYF.

This CDR3 reads CASSFTGTGTDYTF. The DNA for the CDR3 is TGTGCCAGCAGTTTTACCGGGACAGGGACTGACTACACCTTC. V gene TRBV27 combines with J gene TRBJ1-2; TRBD1 matches at 9 bases. The V gene end was trimmed by 3 bases and the J gene end by 10 bases; junction bases not matched to a gene: 9. Per the germline V gene, CDR1 is MNHEY and CDR2 is SMNVEV (reference sequence). This CDR3 is built from 14 residues.

This clonotype was picked up many times. This rearrangement joins TRBV19 to TRBJ1-1; D uncertain. CDR1 and CDR2 (germline): LNHDA, SQIVND (reference sequence). This CDR3 region has 12 residues. The CDR3 loop reads CAVREANTEAFF. CDR3 nucleotide sequence: TGTGCAGTACGGGAAGCGAACACTGAAGCTTTCTTT. The full variable domain, rest sourced from reference TRBV19 and TRBJ1-1, is DGGITQSPKYLFRKEGQNVTLSCEQNLNHDAMYWYRQDPGQGLRLIYYSQIVNDFQKGDIAEGYSVSREKKESFPLTVTSAQKNPTAFYLCAVREANTEAFFGQGTRLTVV.

There are many counts of this clonotype. The chain carries TRBV24-1 and TRBJ1-6, with a weak D call TRBD1 (5 bases). The CDR3 covers 12 residues. The V gene lost 3 bases and the J gene lost 10 bases, with 6 bases spanning the gap. CDR1 is KGHDR, CDR2 SFDVKD, per germline. Here the CDR3 DNA reads TGTGCCACCAGTGATCGGGGGTCACCCCTCCACTTT. It yields the protein CATSDRGSPLHF.

This clonotype was observed at least ten times. The chain uses TRBV6-4 and TRBJ2-2; 9 nucleotides agree with TRBD1. The V gene's germline CDR1 is MRHNA and CDR2 SNTAGT. The trim removed 7 bases at V and 5 bases at J, leaving 8 bases unmatched. The CDR3 length is 15 residues. The CDR3 loop is CASIPGTGWTGELFF. CDR3 bases: TGTGCCAGCATTCCCGGGACAGGGTGGACCGGGGAGCTGTTTTTT.

This clonotype was observed a few times. The chain uses TRBV20-1 and TRBJ1-6; no firm D call. The V and J ends lost 1 base and 7 bases respectively, with 14 bases between them. In germline, CDR1 is DFQATT, CDR2 SNEGSKA (reference sequence). The CDR3 contains 15 residues. The CDR3 protein is CSARGPGGGNSPLHF. In DNA, the CDR3 is TGCAGTGCTAGAGGCCCCGGAGGAGGGAATTCACCCCTCCACTTT.

This clonotype was detected ten times or more. This chain joins TRBV12-3 or TRBV12-4 and TRBJ1-6; D might be TRBD1 (5 bases). There are 14 residues in the CDR3. The germline V and J ends were trimmed by 6 bases and 7 bases, with 13 bases remaining between them. CDR3 nucleotides: TGTGCCAGCAGAATCGCAGGGTACAATTCACCCCTCCACTTT. It is translated as CASRIAGYNSPLHF.